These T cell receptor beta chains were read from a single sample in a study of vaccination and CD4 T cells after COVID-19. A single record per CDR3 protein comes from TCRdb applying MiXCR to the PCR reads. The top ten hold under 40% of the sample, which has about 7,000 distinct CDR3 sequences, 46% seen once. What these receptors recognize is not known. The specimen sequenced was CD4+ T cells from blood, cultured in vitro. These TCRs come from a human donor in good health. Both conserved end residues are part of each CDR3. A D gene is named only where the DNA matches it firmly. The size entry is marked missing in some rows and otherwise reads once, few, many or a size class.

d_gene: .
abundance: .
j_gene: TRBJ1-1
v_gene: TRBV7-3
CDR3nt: TGTGCCAGCAGCCCAGGGTCCCAGGGACCGAACACTGAAGCTTTCTTT
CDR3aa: CASSPGSQGPNTEAFF

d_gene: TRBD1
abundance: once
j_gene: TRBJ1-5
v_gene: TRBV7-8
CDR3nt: TGTGCCAGCAGCTACGGACAGGGTCAAGCTCAGCCCCAGCATTTT
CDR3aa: CASSYGQGQAQPQHF

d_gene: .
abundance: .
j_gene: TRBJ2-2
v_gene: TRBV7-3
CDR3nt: TGTGCCAGCAGCATAACAGGGCGGGGGGAGCTGTTTTTT
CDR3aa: CASSITGRGELFF

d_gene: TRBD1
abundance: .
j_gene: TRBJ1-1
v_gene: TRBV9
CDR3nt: TGTGCCTCTCGAGAGTTAAGGGGGCGATCCTCTGAAGCTTTCTTT
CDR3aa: CASRELRGRSSEAFF

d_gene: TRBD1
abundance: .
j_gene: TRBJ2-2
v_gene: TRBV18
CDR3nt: TGTGCCAGCTCACCACAGGGGGCCGCGAACACCGGGGAGCTGTTTTTT
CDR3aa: CASSPQGAANTGELFF

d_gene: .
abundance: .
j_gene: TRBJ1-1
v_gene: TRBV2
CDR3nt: TGTGCCAGCAGGCAGGGTGTAACTGAAGCTTTCTTT
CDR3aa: CASRQGVTEAFF

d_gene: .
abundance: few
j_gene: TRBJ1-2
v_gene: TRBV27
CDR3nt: TGTGCCAGCAGTCCCGGCCGAGAGCTGGGCTACACCTTC
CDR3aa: CASSPGRELGYTF

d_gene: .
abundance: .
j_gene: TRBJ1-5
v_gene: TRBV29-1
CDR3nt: TGCAGCGTTGGAGAGGCAGGGATTGATCAGCCCCAGCATTTT
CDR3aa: CSVGEAGIDQPQHF

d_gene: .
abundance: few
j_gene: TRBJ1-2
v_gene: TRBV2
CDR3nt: TGTGCCAGCAGCCAAGCCGGGACCGCTAACTATGGCTACACCTTC
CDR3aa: CASSQAGTANYGYTF

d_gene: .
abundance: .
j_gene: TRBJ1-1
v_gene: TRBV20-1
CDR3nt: TGCAGTGCTACCCCCGGGGGGATCGACACTGAAGCTTTCTTT
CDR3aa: CSATPGGIDTEAFF

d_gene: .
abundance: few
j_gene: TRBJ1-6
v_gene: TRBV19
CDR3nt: TGTGCCAGTAGTATATATTGGACAACAACTTCACCCCTCCACTTT
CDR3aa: CASSIYWTTTSPLHF

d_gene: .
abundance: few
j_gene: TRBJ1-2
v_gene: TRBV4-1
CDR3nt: TGCGCCAGCAGTCCCGGTCGCGCCAGACTCGATGGCTACACCTTC
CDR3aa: CASSPGRARLDGYTF

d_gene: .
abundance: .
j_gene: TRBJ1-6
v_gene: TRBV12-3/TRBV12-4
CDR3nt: TGTGCCAGCAGCCCGTATAATTCACCCCTCCACTTT
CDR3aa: CASSPYNSPLHF

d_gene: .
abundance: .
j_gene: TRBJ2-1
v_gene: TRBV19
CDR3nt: TGTGCCAGTAGTAGGGACTGGGGCCATAATGAGCAGTTCTTC
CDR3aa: CASSRDWGHNEQFF

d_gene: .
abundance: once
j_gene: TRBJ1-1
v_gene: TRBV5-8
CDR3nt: TGTGCCAGCAGCTTGCGGGGGTTAGCGATGAACACTGAAGCTTTCTTT
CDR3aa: CASSLRGLAMNTEAFF

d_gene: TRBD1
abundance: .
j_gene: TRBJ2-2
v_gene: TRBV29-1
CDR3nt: TGCAGCGTCCATGGACAGGCGAACACCGGGGAGCTGTTTTTT
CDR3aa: CSVHGQANTGELFF

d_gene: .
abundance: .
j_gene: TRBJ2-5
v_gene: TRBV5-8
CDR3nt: TGTGCCAGCAGCCCTCGGACAGTTCCAGAGACCCAGTACTTC
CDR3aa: CASSPRTVPETQYF

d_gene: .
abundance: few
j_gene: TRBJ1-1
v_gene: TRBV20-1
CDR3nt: TGCAGTGCTAATGTCGGGGACACTGAAGCTTTCTTT
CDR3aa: CSANVGDTEAFF

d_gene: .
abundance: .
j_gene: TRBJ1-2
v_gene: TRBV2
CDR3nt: TGTGCCAGCACCAAGCAGGGAGAGAGCTATGGCTACACCTTC
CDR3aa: CASTKQGESYGYTF

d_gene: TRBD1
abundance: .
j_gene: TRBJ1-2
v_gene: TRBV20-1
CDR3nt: TGCAGTGCTAAAGATGAGGACAGGATCTATGGCTACACCTTC
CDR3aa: CSAKDEDRIYGYTF

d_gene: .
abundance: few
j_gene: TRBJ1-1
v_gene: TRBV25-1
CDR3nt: TGTGCCAGCAGTGAAGAGCGTAACACTGAAGCTTTCTTT
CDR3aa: CASSEERNTEAFF

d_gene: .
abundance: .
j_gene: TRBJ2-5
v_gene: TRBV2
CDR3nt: TGTGCCAGCAGTTCCCACAGGGCCGCGACCCAGTACTTC
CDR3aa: CASSSHRAATQYF

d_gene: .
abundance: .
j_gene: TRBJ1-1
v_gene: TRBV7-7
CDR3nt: TGTGCCAGCAGTCTATGGGAGAACACTGAAGCTTTCTTT
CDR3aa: CASSLWENTEAFF

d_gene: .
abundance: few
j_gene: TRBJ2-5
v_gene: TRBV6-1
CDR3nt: TGTGCCAGCAGGAAGAGGGGGCAAGAGACCCAGTACTTC
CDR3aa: CASRKRGQETQYF

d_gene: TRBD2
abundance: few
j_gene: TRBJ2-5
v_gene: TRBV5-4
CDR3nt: TGTGCCGGAAATAGCGGGGGAGAGACCCAGTACTTC
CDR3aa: CAGNSGGETQYF

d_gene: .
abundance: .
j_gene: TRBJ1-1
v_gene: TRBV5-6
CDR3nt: TGTGCCAGCAGCTCGGTGACGGCGAACACTGAAGCTTTCTTT
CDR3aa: CASSSVTANTEAFF

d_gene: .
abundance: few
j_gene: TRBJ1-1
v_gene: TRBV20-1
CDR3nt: TGCAGTGCTAGAGATACGGGGCTCCGGGGGGACACTGAAGCTTTCTTT
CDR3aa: CSARDTGLRGDTEAFF

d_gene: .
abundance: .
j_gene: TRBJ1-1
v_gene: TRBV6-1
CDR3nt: TGTGCCATCTCAGGGGCCGACAGGTACACTGAAGCTTTCTTT
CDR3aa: CAISGADRYTEAFF

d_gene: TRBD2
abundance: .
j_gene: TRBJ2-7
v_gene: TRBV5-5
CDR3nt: TGTGCCAGCAGCTTAATTAAAGGGGAGGGCTCCTACGAGCAGTACTTC
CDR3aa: CASSLIKGEGSYEQYF

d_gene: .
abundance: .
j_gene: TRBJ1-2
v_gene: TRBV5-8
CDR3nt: TGTGCCAGCAGCTTGCAGACCGGGTCATCCCACTATGGCTACACCTTC
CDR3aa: CASSLQTGSSHYGYTF

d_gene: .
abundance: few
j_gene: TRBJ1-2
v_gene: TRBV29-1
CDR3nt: TGCAGCGTTGAAGATCTCCGGTATGGCTACACCTTC
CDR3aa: CSVEDLRYGYTF

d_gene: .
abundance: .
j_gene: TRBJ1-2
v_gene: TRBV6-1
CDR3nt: TGTGCCAGCAGTGAAGGACCCGCCTATGGCTACACCTTC
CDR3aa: CASSEGPAYGYTF

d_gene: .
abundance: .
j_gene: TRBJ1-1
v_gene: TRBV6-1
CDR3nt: TGTGCCAGCGAGTCGGGTGAGAACACTGAAGCTTTCTTT
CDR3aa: CASESGENTEAFF

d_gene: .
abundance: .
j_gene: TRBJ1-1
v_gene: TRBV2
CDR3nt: TGTGCCAGCAGTCCCGGGACTTCGGAGGCTTTCTTT
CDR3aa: CASSPGTSEAFF

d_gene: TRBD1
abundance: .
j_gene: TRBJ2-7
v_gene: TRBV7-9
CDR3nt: TGTGCCAGCAGCTTAGGGGACAGTTACTACGAGCAGTACTTC
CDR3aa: CASSLGDSYYEQYF

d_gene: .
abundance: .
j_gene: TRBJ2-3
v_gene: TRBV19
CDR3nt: TGTGCCAGTAGGCCTGTTGGGGGAGATACGCAGTATTTT
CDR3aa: CASRPVGGDTQYF

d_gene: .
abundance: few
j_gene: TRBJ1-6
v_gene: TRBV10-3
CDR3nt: TGTGCCATCAGTCAATTGGCGTCACCCCTCCACTTT
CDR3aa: CAISQLASPLHF